This TCR beta chain was identified during a study of blood T cell repertoires in COVID-19. Study-level background: Specimens from acute and convalescent COVID-19 originated in the United States, Italy and Spain. PBMCs, B-cell-depleted T cells, or T cells were the source of the cDNA or gDNA that made up the material.

Remarks on this clone: One end of the junction is discordant with germline, which a read error may explain.

As originally analysed: Reference gene primer amplification gave nucleated cell count estimates. Sequencing used immunoSEQ multiplex PCR; TCRdb keeps in-frame clones, though not all of them. From that table come the V and J calls and clone size; the DNA was used to work out D and trimming. The sample has 35,000 to 45,000 clones; 60% to 85% are singletons. What was sequenced was peripheral blood. The TCR was taken from a man between 60 and 75 years old with active COVID-19.

For the CDR3, the DNA is TGTGCTAGCAGCTTAGAAACTAGCGGTTACAATGAGCAGTTCTTC. Translated, it gives CASSLETSGYNEQFF. The chain combines TRBV7-7 with TRBJ2-1, with 8 bases fitting TRBD2. Germline V gene sequence: CDR1 SSHAT, CDR2 FNYEAQ (reference sequence). The CDR3 covers 15 residues.